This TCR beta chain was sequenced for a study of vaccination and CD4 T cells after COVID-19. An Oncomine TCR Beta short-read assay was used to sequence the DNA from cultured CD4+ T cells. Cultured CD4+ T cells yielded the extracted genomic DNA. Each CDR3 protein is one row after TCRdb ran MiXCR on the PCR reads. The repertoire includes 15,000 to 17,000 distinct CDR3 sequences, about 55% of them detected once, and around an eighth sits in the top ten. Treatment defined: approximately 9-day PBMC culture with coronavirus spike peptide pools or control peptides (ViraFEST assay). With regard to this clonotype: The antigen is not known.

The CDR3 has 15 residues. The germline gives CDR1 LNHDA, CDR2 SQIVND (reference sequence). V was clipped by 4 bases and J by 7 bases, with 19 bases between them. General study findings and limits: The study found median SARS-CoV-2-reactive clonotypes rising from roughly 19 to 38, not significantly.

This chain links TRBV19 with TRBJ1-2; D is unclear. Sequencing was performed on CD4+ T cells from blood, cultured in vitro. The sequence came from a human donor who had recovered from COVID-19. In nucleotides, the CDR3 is TGTGCCAGTAGTAACGGAGAGGCCAGAACGGGTGGCTACACCTTC. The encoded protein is CASSNGEARTGGYTF.